Shown below are 16 T cell receptor beta chains from a single sample sequenced in a study of tumor and adjacent non-tumor tissue in lung cancer. No cell sorting was done before RNA was extracted from the tissue. Distant lung tissue was collected more than 3 cm away from the tumor edge. The library came from three nested PCR rounds adapted from ARM-PCR protocols. TCRdb reanalysed the multiplex PCR reads using MiXCR and keeps one entry per CDR3 protein. The table records more than 55,000 distinct CDR3 sequences, around 80% of them present only once. Sequencing was performed on distant non-tumor lung tissue. All receptors derive from a man in his sixties with non-small cell lung cancer.

Details on this clonotype: Relative to the germline gene, one junction end is altered; a read error may explain this. The CDR3 is CASSLGGGAYQPRHF. The CDR3 DNA follows: TGTGCCAGCAGTTTGGGGGGGGGCGCGTATCAGCCCCGGCATTTT. The rearrangement joins TRBV28 to TRBJ1-5; D is possibly TRBD1 (6 bases). Per germline, CDR1 MDHEN and CDR2 SYDVKM. The CDR3 has 15 amino acids.

This rearrangement joins TRBV6-1 to TRBJ2-1, with 8 bases fitting TRBD2. The CDR3 contains 15 residues. Looked up from germline, CDR1 is MNHNS and CDR2 is SASEGT. With 7 bases clipped from V and 8 bases from J, the junction kept 13 bases outside the gene matches. The CDR3 loop reads CASTEVPGLGYEQFF. CDR3 sequence (DNA): TGTGCCAGCACTGAGGTCCCGGGACTAGGGTATGAGCAGTTCTTC.

On this clonotype itself: At one boundary the junction diverges from the germline segment, which might be a read error. The rearrangement uses TRBV6-6 and TRBJ2-7, with 8 bases matching TRBD1. The CDR3 consists of 13 residues. Per germline, CDR1 MNHNY and CDR2 SVGAGI (reference sequence). The CDR3 spells CASSRTGTYKQCF. CDR3 nucleotide sequence: TGTGCCAGCAGCCGGACAGGGACCTACAAGCAGTGCTTC.

With regard to this clonotype: An end of the junction does not agree with germline; a read error may underlie this. CDR3 in amino acids: CSTSGDREGIEAFF. DNA of the CDR3: TGCAGTACTAGTGGGGACAGGGAAGGTATTGAAGCTTTCTTT. This sequence joins TRBV20-1 and TRBJ1-1; 9 bases agree with TRBD1. Germline V gives CDR1 DFQATT, CDR2 SNEGSKA (reference sequence). This CDR3 contains 14 residues.

This clonotype was recorded many times. The J gene is TRBJ2-7, the V gene TRBV6-5; 9 bases map to TRBD1. The CDR3 has 15 amino acids. Germline V gene sequence: CDR1 MNHEY, CDR2 SVGAGI. Losses at the gene ends were 4 bases for V and 3 bases for J; bases not matched to a gene: 7. The CDR3 region is CASSSGDRVIYEQYF. The CDR3 nucleotides are TGTGCCAGCAGTTCCGGGGACAGGGTCATCTACGAGCAGTACTTC.

This sequence joins TRBV20-1 and TRBJ2-5; 8 bases are a match to TRBD2. Germline lookup yields CDR1 DFQATT and CDR2 SNEGSKA (reference sequence). The V and J ends lost 4 bases and 11 bases, in that order; junction bases with no gene match: 12. The CDR3 extends over 13 amino acids. Here the CDR3 reads CSAIGGRMNTQYF. CDR3 nucleotides: TGCAGTGCTATCGGCGGGAGGATGAATACACAGTACTTC.

This clonotype has only a few counts. The chain couples TRBV19 to TRBJ2-4, with D possibly being TRBD2 (6 bases). The CDR3 covers 19 residues. Trimming removed 1 base at V and 0 bases at J, with 19 bases between. Germline V gives CDR1 LNHDA, CDR2 SQIVND (reference sequence). Written as DNA, the CDR3 is TGTGCCAGTAGTATAGTTCCTAGCAGGAGGGCTTTAGCCAAAAACATTCAGTACTTC. Translation: CASSIVPSRRALAKNIQYF.

Of note for this clonotype: One junction end disagrees with the germline gene, perhaps due to a read error. The chain employs TRBV7-9 and TRBJ2-1, with TRBD2 matching over 10 bases. The germline V gene encodes CDR1 SEHNR and CDR2 FQNEAQ (reference sequence). The CDR3 spans 17 residues. The CDR3 DNA is TGTGCCGGCAGTTCTCCCGGACTAGCGGTTTTTTACAATGAGCAATTCTTC. It encodes CAGSSPGLAVFYNEQFF. Looking up the rest from reference TRBV7-9 and TRBJ2-1 gives the full variable domain: DTGVSQNPRHKITKRGQNVTFRCDPISEHNRLYWYRQTLGQGPEFLTYFQNEAQLEKSRLLSDRFSAERPKGSFSTLEIQRTEQGDSAMYLCAGSSPGLAVFYNEQFFGPGTRLTVL.

Remarks on this clonotype: The junction does not match germline at one end; this may be a read error. The CDR3 sequence: CSAGGGSSTDTQHF. The CDR3 DNA reads TGCAGTGCGGGAGGGGGCTCTAGCACAGATACGCAGCATTTC. The chain employs TRBV20-1 and TRBJ2-3; either TRBD1 or TRBD2 may fit D (7 bases each). The germline V gene encodes CDR1 DFQATT and CDR2 SNEGSKA (reference sequence). This CDR3 has 14 amino acids.

Comment on this clonotype: This may be a read error: a much more frequent sequence differs by one nucleotide. The V and J genes are TRBV2 and TRBJ1-2; D is possibly TRBD1 (5 bases). V lost 2 bases, J lost 6 bases, and 13 bases lay in between. Germline CDR1 is SNHLY and CDR2 is FYNNEI. This CDR3 is built from 14 residues. CDR3 sequence reads: CASSEWGGGNGYTF. Here the CDR3 DNA reads TGTGCCAGCAGTGAATGGGGCGGGGGGAATGGCTACACCTTC.

Notes on this clonotype: This may come from a read error, since a much larger clone is one base off. The rearrangement links TRBV7-9 to TRBJ2-1, with TRBD2 identical over 14 bases. The CDR3 runs to 19 residues. V lost 4 bases, J lost 4 bases, and 12 bases stayed unmatched. Germline lookup yields CDR1 SEHNR and CDR2 FQNEAQ (reference sequence). The CDR3 is CASSSAGTSGSGLYNEQFF. The CDR3 nucleotides are TGTGCCAGCAGCTCAGCCGGGACTAGCGGGAGTGGGTTGTACAATGAGCAGTTCTTC.

Notes on this clonotype: This may be a read error, as it is one base from a much larger clone. The DNA for the CDR3 is TGTGCCAGCATTCACACGGGACAGGGAGGCTCCTACGAGCAGTACTTC. The encoded protein is CASIHTGQGGSYEQYF. The genes are TRBV6-6 and TRBJ2-7, with 9 bases matching TRBD1. This CDR3 has 16 residues. Germline lookup yields CDR1 MNHNY and CDR2 SVGAGI (reference sequence). Unmatched junction bases numbered 10, after V lost 7 bases and J lost 0 bases.

This chain joins TRBV20-1 and TRBJ2-5; TRBD2 agrees at 8 bases. Germline values: CDR1 DFQATT, CDR2 SNEGSKA (reference sequence). V gave up 2 bases and J gave up 5 bases; unmatched junction bases: 16. This CDR3 comprises 17 residues. CDR3 amino acids: CSARLGTSVRARETQYF. The DNA for the CDR3 is TGCAGTGCTAGACTCGGGACTAGTGTGAGGGCCAGGGAGACCCAGTACTTC.

As to this clonotype: A read error may explain this, as a much larger clone is one base away. The chain has TRBV20-1 and TRBJ2-1; TRBD2 matches at 9 bases. The CDR3 consists of 15 residues. CDR1 and CDR2 (germline): DFQATT, SNEGSKA (reference sequence). This chain's CDR3 is CSARDVRGGLNGQFF. The CDR3 region has the DNA TGCAGTGCTAGAGATGTGCGGGGGGGGCTCAATGGGCAGTTCTTC.

In regard to this clonotype: At one end, the junction sequence differs from germline, possibly due to a read error. The chain links TRBV7-9 to TRBJ2-7, with D possibly being TRBD2 (6 bases). Germline V gene data show CDR1 as SEHNR and CDR2 as FQNEAQ (reference sequence). The CDR3 length is 14 residues. The CDR3 sequence: CTSSPREMVYVQYF. CDR3 bases: TGTACCAGCAGCCCCCGGGAGATGGTCTACGTGCAGTACTTC.

This clonotype has only a few counts. A much bigger clone sits one base away, suggesting this may be a read error. This chain links TRBV7-9 with TRBJ2-2; a weak D match, TRBD1 (6 bases). This CDR3 comprises 17 residues. Germline lookup yields CDR1 SEHNR and CDR2 FQNEAQ (reference sequence). CDR3 DNA sequence: TGTGCCAGCAGCTTACAGGGGCTCCAATACTACACCGGGGAGATGTTTTTT. Translating it yields CASSLQGLQYYTGEMFF.